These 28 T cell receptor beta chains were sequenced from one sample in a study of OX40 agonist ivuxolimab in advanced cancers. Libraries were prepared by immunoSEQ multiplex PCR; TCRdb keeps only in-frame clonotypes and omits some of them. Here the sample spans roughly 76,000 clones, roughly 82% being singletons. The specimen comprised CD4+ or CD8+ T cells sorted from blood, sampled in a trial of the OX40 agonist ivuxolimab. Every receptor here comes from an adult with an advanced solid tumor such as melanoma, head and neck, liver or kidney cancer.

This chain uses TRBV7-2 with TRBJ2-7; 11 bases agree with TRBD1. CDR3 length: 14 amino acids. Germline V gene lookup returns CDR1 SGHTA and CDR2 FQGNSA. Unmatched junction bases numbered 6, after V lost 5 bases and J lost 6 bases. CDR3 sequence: CASSPDRGPGEQYF. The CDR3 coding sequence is TGTGCCAGCAGCCCGGACAGGGGGCCGGGCGAGCAGTACTTC.

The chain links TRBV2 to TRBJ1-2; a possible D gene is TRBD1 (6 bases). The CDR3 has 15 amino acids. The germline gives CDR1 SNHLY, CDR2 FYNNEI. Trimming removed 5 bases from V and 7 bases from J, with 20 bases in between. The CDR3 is CASSSTLGTTSGYTF. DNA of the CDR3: TGTGCCAGCAGTAGTACCCTCGGGACAACCTCTGGCTACACCTTC.

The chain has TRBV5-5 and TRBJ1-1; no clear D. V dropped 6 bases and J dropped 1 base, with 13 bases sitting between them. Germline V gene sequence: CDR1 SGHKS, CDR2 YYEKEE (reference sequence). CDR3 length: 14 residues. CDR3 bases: TGTGCCAGCACCCCGCTCGGAGAGAACACTGAAGCTTTCTTT. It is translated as CASTPLGENTEAFF.

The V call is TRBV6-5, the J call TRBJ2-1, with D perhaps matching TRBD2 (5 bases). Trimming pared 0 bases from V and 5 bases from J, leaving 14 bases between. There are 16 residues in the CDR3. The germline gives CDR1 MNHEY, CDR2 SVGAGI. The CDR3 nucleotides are TGTGCCAGCAGTTACTCGGGCCAGCGGATCCACAATGAGCAGTTCTTC. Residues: CASSYSGQRIHNEQFF.

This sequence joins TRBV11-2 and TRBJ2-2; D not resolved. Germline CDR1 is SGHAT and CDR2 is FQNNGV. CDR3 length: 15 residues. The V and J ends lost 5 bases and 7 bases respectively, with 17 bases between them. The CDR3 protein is CASSPRPFGGGELFF. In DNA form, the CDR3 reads TGTGCCAGCAGCCCCCGACCCTTCGGCGGCGGGGAGCTGTTTTTT.

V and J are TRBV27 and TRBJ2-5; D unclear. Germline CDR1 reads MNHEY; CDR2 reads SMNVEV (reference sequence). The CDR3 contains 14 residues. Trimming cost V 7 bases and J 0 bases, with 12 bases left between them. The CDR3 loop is CASMSSQNQETQYF. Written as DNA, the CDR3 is TGTGCCAGCATGTCAAGTCAAAACCAAGAGACCCAGTACTTC.

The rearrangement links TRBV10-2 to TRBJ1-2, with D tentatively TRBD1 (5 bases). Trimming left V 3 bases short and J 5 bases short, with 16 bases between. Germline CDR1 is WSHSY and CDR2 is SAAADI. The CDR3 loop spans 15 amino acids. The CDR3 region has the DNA TGCGCCAGCAGTGAATTAACAGGTGGTGTGTATGGCTACACCTTC. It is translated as CASSELTGGVYGYTF.

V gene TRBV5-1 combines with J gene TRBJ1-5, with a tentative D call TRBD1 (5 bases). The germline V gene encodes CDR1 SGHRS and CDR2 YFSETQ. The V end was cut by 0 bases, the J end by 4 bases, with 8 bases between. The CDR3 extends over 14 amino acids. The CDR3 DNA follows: TGCGCCAGCAGCTTGGGGGGCCCAAATCAGCCCCAGCATTTT. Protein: CASSLGGPNQPQHF.

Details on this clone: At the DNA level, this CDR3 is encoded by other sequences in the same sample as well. The CDR3: CASSLVTGGSNQPQHF. The CDR3 bases are TGTGCCAGCAGCTTAGTGACAGGGGGTAGCAATCAGCCCCAGCATTTT. The genes are TRBV7-2 and TRBJ1-5, with 9 bases matching TRBD1. Germline values: CDR1 SGHTA, CDR2 FQGNSA. With 1 base clipped from V and 0 bases from J, the junction kept 1 base outside the gene matches. There are 16 residues in the CDR3.

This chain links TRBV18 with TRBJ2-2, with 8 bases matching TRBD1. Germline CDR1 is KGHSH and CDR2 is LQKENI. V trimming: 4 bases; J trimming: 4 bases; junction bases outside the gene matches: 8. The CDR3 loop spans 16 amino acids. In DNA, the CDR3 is TGTGCCAGCTCACGGACGGACAGGGTGTCCACCGGGGAGCTGTTTTTT. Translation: CASSRTDRVSTGELFF.

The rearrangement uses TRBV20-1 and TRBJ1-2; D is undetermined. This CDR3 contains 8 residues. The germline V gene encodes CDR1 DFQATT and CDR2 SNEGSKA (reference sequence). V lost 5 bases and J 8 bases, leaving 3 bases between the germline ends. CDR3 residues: CSASGYTF. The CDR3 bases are TGCAGTGCTTCCGGCTACACCTTC.

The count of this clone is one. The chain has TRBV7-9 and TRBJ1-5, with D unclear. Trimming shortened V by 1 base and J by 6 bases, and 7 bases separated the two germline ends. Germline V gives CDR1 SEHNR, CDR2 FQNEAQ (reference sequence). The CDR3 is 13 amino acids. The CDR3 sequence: CASSLDEIQPQHF. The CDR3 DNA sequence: TGTGCCAGCAGCTTAGACGAGATTCAGCCCCAGCATTTT.

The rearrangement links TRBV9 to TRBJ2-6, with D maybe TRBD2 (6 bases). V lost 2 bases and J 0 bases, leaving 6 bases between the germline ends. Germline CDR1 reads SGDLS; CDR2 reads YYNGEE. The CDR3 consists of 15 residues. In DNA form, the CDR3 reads TGTGCCAGCAGCGTGGAGGGCTCTGGGGCCAACGTCCTGACTTTC. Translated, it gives CASSVEGSGANVLTF.

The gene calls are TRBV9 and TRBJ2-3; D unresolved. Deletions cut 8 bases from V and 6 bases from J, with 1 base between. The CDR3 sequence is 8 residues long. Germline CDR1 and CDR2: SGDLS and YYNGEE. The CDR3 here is CARDTQYF. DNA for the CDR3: TGTGCCAGGGATACGCAGTATTTT.

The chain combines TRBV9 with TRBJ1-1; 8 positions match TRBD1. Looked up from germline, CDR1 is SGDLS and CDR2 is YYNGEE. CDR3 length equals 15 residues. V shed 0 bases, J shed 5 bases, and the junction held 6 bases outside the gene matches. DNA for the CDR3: TGTGCCAGCAGCGTAGGGCACAGGGGGATAACTGAAGCTTTCTTT. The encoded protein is CASSVGHRGITEAFF.

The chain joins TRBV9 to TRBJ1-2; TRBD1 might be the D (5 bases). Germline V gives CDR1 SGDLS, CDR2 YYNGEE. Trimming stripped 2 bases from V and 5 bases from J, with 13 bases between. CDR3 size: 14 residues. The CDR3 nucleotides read TGTGCCAGCAGCGTTTTGGGGCAGGATTATGGCTACACCTTC. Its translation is CASSVLGQDYGYTF.

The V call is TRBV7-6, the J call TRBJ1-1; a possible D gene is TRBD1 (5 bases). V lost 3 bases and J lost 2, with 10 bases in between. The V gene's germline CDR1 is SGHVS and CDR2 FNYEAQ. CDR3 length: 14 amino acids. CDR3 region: CASSLTEFNTEAFF. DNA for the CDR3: TGTGCCAGCAGCTTGACAGAATTTAACACTGAAGCTTTCTTT.

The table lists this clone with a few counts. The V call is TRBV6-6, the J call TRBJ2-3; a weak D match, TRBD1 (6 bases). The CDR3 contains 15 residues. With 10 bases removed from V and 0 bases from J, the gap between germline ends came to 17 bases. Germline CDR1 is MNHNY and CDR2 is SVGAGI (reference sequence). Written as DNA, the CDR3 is TGTGCCACCTACCTCGGACAGATCAGCACAGATACGCAGTATTTT. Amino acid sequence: CATYLGQISTDTQYF.

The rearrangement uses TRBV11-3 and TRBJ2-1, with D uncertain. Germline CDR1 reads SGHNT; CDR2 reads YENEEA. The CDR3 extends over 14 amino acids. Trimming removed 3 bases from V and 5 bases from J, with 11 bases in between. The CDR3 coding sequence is TGTGCCAGCAGCTTCCGTCTTGGCGACAATGAGCAGTTCTTC. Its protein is CASSFRLGDNEQFF.

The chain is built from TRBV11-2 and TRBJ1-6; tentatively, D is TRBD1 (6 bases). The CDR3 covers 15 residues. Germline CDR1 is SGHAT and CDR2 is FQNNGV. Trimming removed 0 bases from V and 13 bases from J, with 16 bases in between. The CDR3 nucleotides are TGTGCCAGCAGCTTAGAGGGACATCCCAATCGCCCCCTCCACTTT. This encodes CASSLEGHPNRPLHF.

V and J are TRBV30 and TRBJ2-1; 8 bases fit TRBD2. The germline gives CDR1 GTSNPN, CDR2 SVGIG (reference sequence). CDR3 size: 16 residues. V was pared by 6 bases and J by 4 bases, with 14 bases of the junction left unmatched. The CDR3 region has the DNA TGTGCCTGTCGGGGAGCCCCCGGCGGGGGGTACAATGAGCAGTTCTTC. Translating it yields CACRGAPGGGYNEQFF.

CDR3 protein: CASSPPTVSYEQYF. CDR3 nucleotides: TGTGCCAGCTCACCACCGACGGTATCCTACGAGCAGTACTTC. The genes are TRBV18 and TRBJ2-7; D call uncertain. Germline V gives CDR1 KGHSH, CDR2 LQKENI. Trimming removed 0 bases from V and 1 base from J, with 7 bases in between. The CDR3 is made up of 14 amino acids.

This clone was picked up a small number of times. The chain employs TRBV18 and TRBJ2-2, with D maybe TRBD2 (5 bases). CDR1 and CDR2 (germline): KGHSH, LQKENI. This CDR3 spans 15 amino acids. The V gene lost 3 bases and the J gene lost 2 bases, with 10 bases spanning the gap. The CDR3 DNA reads TGTGCCAGCTCACCCACGGGGAGAAACACCGGGGAGCTGTTTTTT. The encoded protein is CASSPTGRNTGELFF.

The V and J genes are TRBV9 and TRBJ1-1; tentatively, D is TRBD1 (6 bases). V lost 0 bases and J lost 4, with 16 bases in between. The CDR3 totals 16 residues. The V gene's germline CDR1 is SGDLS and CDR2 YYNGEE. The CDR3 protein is CASSVGHGGAGTEAFF. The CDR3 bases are TGTGCCAGCAGCGTAGGGCACGGGGGCGCGGGCACTGAAGCTTTCTTT.

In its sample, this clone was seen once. CDR3 in DNA: TGTGCCAGTAGCAACACAGGGGGCACTGAAGCTTTCTTT. Protein sequence: CASSNTGGTEAFF. The chain employs TRBV19 and TRBJ1-1; 8 bases fit TRBD1. In germline, CDR1 is LNHDA, CDR2 SQIVND (reference sequence). The CDR3 spans 13 residues. V shed 6 bases and J 4 bases; nucleotides not matched to a gene: 4.

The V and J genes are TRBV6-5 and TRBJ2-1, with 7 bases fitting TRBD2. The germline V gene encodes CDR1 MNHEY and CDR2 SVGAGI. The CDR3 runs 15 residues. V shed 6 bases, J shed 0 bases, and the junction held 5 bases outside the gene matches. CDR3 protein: CASRVRGFSYNEQFF. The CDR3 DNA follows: TGTGCCAGCAGAGTGCGGGGGTTCTCCTACAATGAGCAGTTCTTC.

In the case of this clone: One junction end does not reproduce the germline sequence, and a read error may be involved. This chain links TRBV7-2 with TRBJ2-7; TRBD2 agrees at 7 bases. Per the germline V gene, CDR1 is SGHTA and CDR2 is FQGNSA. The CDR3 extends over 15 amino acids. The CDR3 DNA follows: TGTGTCAGCAGCTTAGATGGCGGGGGAACCTACGAGCAGTACTTC. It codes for CVSSLDGGGTYEQYF.

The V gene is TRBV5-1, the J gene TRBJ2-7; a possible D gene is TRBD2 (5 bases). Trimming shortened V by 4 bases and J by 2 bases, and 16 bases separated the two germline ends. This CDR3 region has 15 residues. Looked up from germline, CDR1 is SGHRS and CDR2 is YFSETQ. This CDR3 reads CASSPRERGPYEQYF. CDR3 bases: TGCGCCAGCAGCCCCCGGGAACGGGGTCCCTACGAGCAGTACTTC.